This is a list of T cell receptor beta chains from one sample in a study of shared clonotypes between healthy human individuals. Profiling relied on immunoSEQ multiplex PCR, and the TCRdb table lists in-frame clones only, not all of them. Altogether about 2.4 million clones are present, approximately 93% being singletons, with the ten largest covering roughly 0.39%. The sequencing input was naive CD4+ T cells from PBMCs. All receptors derive from a man aged 18-30 years in good health. Some clones in this sample may be carry-over from other donors' samples. Both conserved end residues are part of each CDR3. D genes are given only for firm matches. A row's size may be missing; if present it is once, few, many or a size class.

TRBJ2-1 | - | - | TRBV2 | CASILREFGNEQFF | TGTGCCAGCATCCTTCGGGAGTTCGGGAATGAGCAGTTCTTC
TRBJ2-1 | - | - | TRBV28 | CASSSRTARPTYNEQFF | TGTGCCAGCAGTTCCCGGACTGCCCGCCCTACCTACAATGAGCAGTTCTTC
TRBJ2-7 | - | TRBD2 | TRBV7-2 | CASSLLPSGLSSYEQYF | TGTGCCAGCAGCCTACTTCCTAGCGGATTGAGCTCCTACGAGCAGTACTTC
TRBJ1-4 | - | - | TRBV11-2 | CASSPGQILNEKLFF | TGTGCCAGCAGCCCCGGACAGATACTAAATGAAAAACTGTTTTTT
TRBJ1-2 | - | - | TRBV12-5 | CASGSPTVPGGYTF | TGTGCTAGTGGTTCTCCGACAGTCCCTGGGGGCTACACCTTC
TRBJ1-1 | - | - | TRBV5-4 | CASGERIQGSTEAFF | TGTGCCAGCGGGGAAAGAATTCAGGGGTCCACTGAAGCTTTCTTT
TRBJ2-5 | - | TRBD1 | TRBV7-9 | CASSLGDTGVVETQYF | TGTGCCAGCAGCTTAGGGGATACAGGGGTGGTGGAGACCCAGTACTTC
TRBJ1-6 | - | TRBD1 | TRBV30 | CAWSEPGQYNSPLHF | TGTGCCTGGAGTGAACCGGGACAGTATAATTCACCCCTCCACTTT
TRBJ2-2 | - | - | TRBV7-3 | CASSLGQGSTGELFF | TGTGCCAGCAGCTTAGGCCAGGGAAGCACCGGGGAGCTGTTTTTT
TRBJ2-5 | - | - | TRBV7-7 | CASSLLEAETQYF | TGTGCCAGCAGCCTCCTGGAGGCGGAGACCCAGTACTTC
TRBJ1-5 | - | - | TRBV5-1 | CASSPSFNQPQHF | TGCGCCAGCAGCCCCAGCTTCAATCAGCCCCAGCATTTT
TRBJ2-5 | once | - | TRBV7-3 | CASRLDSIQETQYF | TGTGCCAGCAGACTCGACAGTATACAAGAGACCCAGTACTTC
TRBJ1-1 | - | - | TRBV9 | CASSVAWGSGNTEAFF | TGTGCCAGCAGCGTAGCTTGGGGGTCGGGGAACACTGAAGCTTTCTTT
TRBJ1-1 | - | - | TRBV27 | CASKQRQGLLMNTEAFF | TGTGCCAGCAAACAAAGGCAGGGGCTTCTCATGAACACTGAAGCTTTCTTT
TRBJ1-4 | once | - | TRBV6-1 | CASSEEYWPNEKLFF | TGTGCCAGCAGTGAAGAGTATTGGCCTAATGAAAAACTGTTTTTT
TRBJ2-1 | - | - | TRBV28 | CASSAGQIPRNEQFF | TGTGCCAGCAGTGCGGGACAGATCCCCCGCAATGAGCAGTTCTTC
TRBJ1-1 | - | TRBD1 | TRBV5-4 | CASSLLGQGAEAFF | TGTGCCAGCAGCTTGTTGGGACAGGGCGCTGAAGCTTTCTTT
TRBJ2-3 | - | TRBD1 | TRBV2 | CASSSGGFSSTDTQYF | TGTGCCAGCAGTTCAGGGGGCTTCTCTAGCACAGATACGCAGTATTTT
TRBJ1-2 | - | - | TRBV7-9 | CASGREAGAGYTF | TGTGCCAGCGGGAGAGAGGCTGGGGCCGGCTACACCTTC
TRBJ1-1 | - | - | TRBV29-1 | CSVEGSQHTEAFF | TGCAGCGTTGAAGGGTCACAGCACACTGAAGCTTTCTTT
TRBJ1-5 | - | TRBD1 | TRBV6-6 | CASSWIQGVGNQPQHF | TGTGCCAGCAGTTGGATCCAGGGGGTTGGCAATCAGCCCCAGCATTTT
TRBJ2-1 | - | TRBD2 | TRBV7-2 | CASSLVRLAGGNEQFF | TGTGCCAGCAGCTTAGTACGCCTAGCGGGGGGCAATGAGCAGTTCTTC
TRBJ1-4 | - | - | TRBV5-4 | CASSWAGRSNEKLFF | TGTGCCAGCAGCTGGGCCGGGCGCTCTAATGAAAAACTGTTTTTT
TRBJ1-2 | once | - | TRBV6-1 | CASSEGSGWGLGRGYTF | TGTGCCAGCAGTGAAGGTAGCGGCTGGGGCCTAGGTCGGGGCTACACCTTC
TRBJ2-6 | - | - | TRBV18 | CASSPGAASPTGANVLTF | TGTGCCAGCTCACCAGGCGCAGCGTCCCCGACTGGGGCCAACGTCCTGACTTTC
TRBJ2-2 | - | - | TRBV30 | CAWTRGPLNTGELFF | TGTGCCTGGACCCGCGGTCCCTTGAACACCGGGGAGCTGTTTTTT
TRBJ2-3 | - | - | TRBV7-9 | CASIKTLTDTQYF | TGTGCCAGCATAAAGACACTCACAGATACGCAGTATTTT
TRBJ2-3 | - | - | TRBV7-2 | CASAPPGTDTQYF | TGTGCCAGCGCACCCCCGGGGACAGATACGCAGTATTTT
TRBJ1-4 | - | TRBD1 | TRBV28 | CASSQPGQINEKLFF | TGTGCCAGCAGTCAACCGGGACAGATTAATGAAAAACTGTTTTTT
TRBJ1-2 | - | TRBD1 | TRBV6-5 | CASRDRERFDGYTF | TGTGCCAGCAGGGACAGGGAAAGGTTCGATGGCTACACCTTC
TRBJ1-1 | once | TRBD1 | TRBV19 | CASSTPRVAGGPNTEAFF | TGTGCCAGTAGTACCCCGAGGGTGGCAGGGGGCCCGAACACTGAAGCTTTCTTT
TRBJ2-1 | - | - | TRBV5-1 | CASSRAGFYNEQFF | TGCGCCAGCAGCAGGGCCGGCTTCTACAATGAGCAGTTCTTC
TRBJ1-1 | - | - | TRBV5-1 | CASSLAPVPNTEAFF | TGCGCCAGCAGCTTGGCTCCAGTTCCGAACACTGAAGCTTTCTTT
TRBJ2-7 | - | - | TRBV18 | CASSSGTPRYEQYF | TGTGCCAGCTCATCCGGGACTCCCAGGTACGAGCAGTACTTC
TRBJ2-5 | - | - | TRBV5-1 | CASTSIRGETQYF | TGCGCCAGCACGTCTATCCGTGGAGAGACCCAGTACTTC
TRBJ2-3 | - | - | TRBV7-9 | CASNAKTSTDTQYF | TGTGCCAGCAATGCAAAGACTAGCACAGATACGCAGTATTTT
TRBJ1-1 | - | - | TRBV9 | CASSVDGRNTEAFF | TGTGCCAGCAGCGTAGACGGAAGAAACACTGAAGCTTTCTTT
TRBJ1-1 | - | - | TRBV27 | CASSFTGNTEAFF | TGTGCCAGCAGTTTCACGGGGAACACTGAAGCTTTCTTT
TRBJ1-2 | - | TRBD1 | TRBV11-2 | CASSSYRGPSVRHGYTF | TGTGCCAGCAGCTCATACAGGGGACCCAGTGTTCGGCATGGCTACACCTTC
TRBJ2-5 | - | - | TRBV2 | CASSEARFSRVGETQYF | TGTGCCAGCAGTGAAGCGCGATTCAGCCGAGTCGGGGAGACCCAGTACTTC